A single sample gave rise to the 7 T cell receptor beta chains below, sequenced in a study of regulatory T cells in long-lasting Graves disease. Construction of the TCR beta libraries employed iRepertoire HTBI primers in conjunction with Arm-PCR of CDR3 regions. TCRdb used MiXCR to reprocess the multiplex PCR reads, holding one entry per CDR3 protein. The sample holds some 430,000 distinct CDR3 sequences; 20% to 25% are singletons and the top ten take approximately 6.4%. Documented time point: persistent/refractory GD, antithyroid drugs over 5 years with positive TRAb. Preparation of the TCR library used RNA extracted from PBMCs. Sequences were derived from peripheral blood mononuclear cells (PBMCs), sampled when the disease was refractory, from a patient treated with antithyroid drugs. All receptors derive from a female donor with Graves disease.

This clonotype was seen at least ten times. The chain couples TRBV7-9 to TRBJ1-1; D is uncertain. V gave up 5 bases and J gave up 3 bases, with 25 bases separating them. Germline lookup yields CDR1 SEHNR and CDR2 FQNEAQ (reference sequence). The CDR3 runs to 18 residues. The CDR3 here is CASSRPTAPMQEDTEAFF. The CDR3 bases are TGTGCCAGCAGCCGTCCAACGGCCCCGATGCAGGAGGACACTGAAGCTTTCTTT.

This clonotype has only a few counts. This chain connects TRBV20-1 to TRBJ1-2, with TRBD1 matching 8 bases. The ends lost 0 bases at V and 6 bases at J; junction bases unmatched: 9. The CDR3 consists of 15 residues. Germline V CDR1 and CDR2: DFQATT, SNEGSKA (reference sequence). For the CDR3, the DNA is TGCAGTGCTAGAGATCAGGGCCAGGGGGCGGATGGCTACACCTTC. Translated: CSARDQGQGADGYTF.

This chain links TRBV2 with TRBJ2-1, with D perhaps TRBD1 (5 bases). This CDR3 has 14 residues. Germline assignment: CDR1 SNHLY and CDR2 FYNNEI. Between the trimmed V and J ends, which lost 4 bases and 5 bases, there was a span of 12 bases. CDR3 region: CASSGRDDNNEQFF. In DNA form, the CDR3 reads TGTGCCAGCAGTGGCAGGGATGATAACAATGAGCAGTTCTTC.

This clonotype was recorded once. This chain joins TRBV19 and TRBJ2-7, with 7 bases aligning to TRBD1. Germline CDR1 is LNHDA and CDR2 is SQIVND (reference sequence). V was pared by 3 bases and J by 2 bases, with 16 bases of the junction left unmatched. The CDR3 is 18 residues long. The CDR3 DNA reads TGTGCCAGTAGTATCGAGGATATTTACAGGGGAAGCGCCTACGAGCAGTACTTC. It yields the protein CASSIEDIYRGSAYEQYF.

The CDR3 region has the DNA TGTGCCAGCAGCCCACCAGCCGGGACAAATTACGAGCAGTACTTC. Residues: CASSPPAGTNYEQYF. This sequence joins TRBV7-9 and TRBJ2-7; possible D gene TRBD1, 6 bases. The V and J ends lost 5 bases and 4 bases respectively, with 18 bases between them. The length of the CDR3 is 15 residues. Germline V gene lookup returns CDR1 SEHNR and CDR2 FQNEAQ (reference sequence).

This clonotype was seen at least ten times. This sequence joins TRBV28 and TRBJ1-1; no reliable D call. The V gene lost 10 bases and the J gene lost 4 bases, with 13 bases spanning the gap. Germline assignment: CDR1 MDHEN and CDR2 SYDVKM. The CDR3 length is 12 residues. For the CDR3, the DNA is TGTGCCACCTTTATCGAGGGCACTGAAGCTTTCTTT. Amino acids: CATFIEGTEAFF.

This clonotype was seen only once. The rearrangement joins TRBV7-8 to TRBJ2-3, with D possibly called TRBD1 or TRBD2 (5 bases each). In germline, CDR1 is SGHVS, CDR2 FQNEAQ. This CDR3 contains 14 residues. Trimming stripped 5 bases from V and 10 bases from J, with 19 bases between. The CDR3 nucleotides are TGTGCCAGCAGCCCAACTGGGACCCCTGCCCCGCAGTATTTT. This sequence encodes CASSPTGTPAPQYF. Full variable domain (missing parts from reference TRBV7-8 and TRBJ2-3): GAGVSQSPRYKVAKRGQDVALRCDPISGHVSLFWYQQALGQGPEFLTYFQNEAQLDKSGLPSDRFFAERPEGSVSTLKIQRTQQEDSAVYLCASSPTGTPAPQYFGPGTRLTVL.